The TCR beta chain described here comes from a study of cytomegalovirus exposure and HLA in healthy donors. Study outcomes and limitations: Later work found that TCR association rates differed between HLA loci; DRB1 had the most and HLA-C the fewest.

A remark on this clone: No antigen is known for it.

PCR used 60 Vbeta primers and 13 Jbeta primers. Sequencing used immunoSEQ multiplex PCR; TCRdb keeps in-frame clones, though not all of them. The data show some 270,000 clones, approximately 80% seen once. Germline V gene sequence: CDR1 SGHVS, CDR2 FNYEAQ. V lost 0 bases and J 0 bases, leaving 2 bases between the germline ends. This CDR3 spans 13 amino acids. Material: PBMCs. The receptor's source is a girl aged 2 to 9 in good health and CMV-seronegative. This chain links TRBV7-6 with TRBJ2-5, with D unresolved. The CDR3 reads CASSLANQETQYF. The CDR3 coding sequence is TGTGCCAGCAGCTTAGCCAACCAAGAGACCCAGTACTTC.